The 11 T cell receptor beta chains reported below all come from one sample, sequenced in a study of T cell responses to AZD1222 COVID-19 vaccine. Generated by immunoSEQ multiplex PCR, the TCRdb table keeps only in-frame clones and is missing some. The table includes roughly 140,000 clones, about nine tenths detected once. The material sequenced was peripheral blood, taken on day 0 of AZD1222 vaccination. All receptors come from an adult in good health.

The rearrangement links TRBV2 to TRBJ2-5, with D hard to call. The CDR3 covers 14 residues. Germline CDR1 reads SNHLY; CDR2 reads FYNNEI. Trimming removed 4 bases at V and 5 bases at J, with 14 bases between. As DNA, the CDR3 is TGTGCCAGCAGTGGTTTATCGCAGATGGAGACCCAGTACTTC. Amino acids: CASSGLSQMETQYF.

The J gene is TRBJ1-5, the V gene TRBV6-2 or TRBV6-3; 7 nucleotides line up with TRBD1. J lost 6 bases, V lost 0 bases, and 5 bases had no gene match. CDR1 is MNHEY and CDR2 is SVGEGT in the germline V gene. This CDR3 region has 15 residues. As DNA, the CDR3 is TGTGCCAGCAGTTACTCGAGTCAGGGGGGTCAGCCCCAGCATTTT. Its protein product is CASSYSSQGGQPQHF.

The chain's CDR3 is CASSKGPWKDEKLFF. For the CDR3, the DNA is TGTGCCAGCAGCAAGGGGCCTTGGAAGGATGAAAAACTGTTTTTT. The genes are TRBV21-1 and TRBJ1-4; the table calls TRBD1, which could not be checked here. TRBV21-1 is a recognized pseudogene. The CDR3 spans 15 residues.

This chain joins TRBV5-1 and TRBJ2-6; D is perhaps TRBD1 (5 bases). The ends were cut back, 5 bases at V and 2 bases at J, with 8 bases in the middle. The germline CDR1 and CDR2 sequences are SGHRS and YFSETQ. The CDR3 is 14 residues long. The CDR3 here is CASSRRAGANVLTF. The CDR3 region has the DNA TGCGCCAGCAGTCGCAGGGCTGGGGCCAACGTCCTGACTTTC. Combining the CDR3 with reference TRBV5-1 and TRBJ2-6 gives the whole variable domain KAGVTQTPRYLIKTRGQQVTLSCSPISGHRSVSWYQQTPGQGLQFLFEYFSETQRNKGNFPGRFSGRQFSNSRSEMNVSTLELGDSALYLCASSRRAGANVLTFGAGSRLTVL.

The V call is TRBV18, the J call TRBJ2-5; D unclear. Germline V gene lookup returns CDR1 KGHSH and CDR2 LQKENI. This CDR3 is 12 amino acids long. Trimming took 1 base from V and 5 from J, leaving 5 bases between them. In DNA form, the CDR3 reads TGTGCCAGCTCACCACGTCGGGAGACCCAGTACTTC. It is translated as CASSPRRETQYF.

The chain carries TRBV19 and TRBJ2-7; D is possibly TRBD1 (6 bases). Germline V gene lookup returns CDR1 LNHDA and CDR2 SQIVND (reference sequence). The CDR3 runs to 15 residues. Trimming took 2 bases from V and 0 from J, leaving 11 bases between them. The DNA for the CDR3 is TGTGCCAGTAGTATAACCGGGACAACCTCCTACGAGCAGTACTTC. It translates to CASSITGTTSYEQYF. The full variable domain, with the rest looked up from reference TRBV19 and TRBJ2-7, is DGGITQSPKYLFRKEGQNVTLSCEQNLNHDAMYWYRQDPGQGLRLIYYSQIVNDFQKGDIAEGYSVSREKKESFPLTVTSAQKNPTAFYLCASSITGTTSYEQYFGPGTRLTVT.

Only a few counts were recorded for this clone. The chain is built from TRBV11-2 and TRBJ1-1; weak D call: TRBD1 (6 bases). The CDR3 spans 13 residues. V was pared by 2 bases and J by 10 bases, with 14 bases between. The germline CDR1 and CDR2 sequences are SGHAT and FQNNGV. The CDR3 DNA follows: TGTGCCAGCAGCTTAAAACTACAGGGAGGAGCTTTCTTT. Translated: CASSLKLQGGAFF.

J is TRBJ2-2 and V is TRBV4-1, with 9 bases that match TRBD2. Germline CDR1 is MGHRA and CDR2 is YSYEKL. The J segment lost 0 bases and the V segment lost 4 bases, leaving 3 bases of the junction unmatched. This CDR3 contains 16 residues. The CDR3 loop reads CASSPQRGANTGELFF. The CDR3 region has the DNA TGCGCCAGCAGCCCCCAGCGGGGGGCGAACACCGGGGAGCTGTTTTTT.

The genes are TRBV4-1 and TRBJ2-7, with D perhaps TRBD1 (6 bases). The CDR3 covers 15 residues. Between the trimmed V and J ends, which lost 3 bases and 0 bases, there was a span of 12 bases. Germline V gene sequence: CDR1 MGHRA, CDR2 YSYEKL. This CDR3 reads CASSQFDRSSYEQYF. As DNA, the CDR3 is TGCGCCAGCAGCCAGTTCGACAGGAGCTCCTACGAGCAGTACTTC.

The chain joins TRBV5-6 to TRBJ2-5, with 9 bases identical to TRBD1. CDR3 size: 14 residues. After removal of 4 bases from V and 4 bases from J, the junction contained 5 bases not matched to a gene. Per the germline V gene, CDR1 is SGHDT and CDR2 is YYEEEE. CDR3: CASSAQGARETQYF. CDR3 bases: TGTGCCAGCAGCGCACAGGGGGCGAGAGAGACCCAGTACTTC.

The chain employs TRBV5-6 and TRBJ1-6; D is ambiguous. The CDR3 has 15 amino acids. Trimming removed 2 bases from V and 8 bases from J, with 14 bases in between. Germline assignment: CDR1 SGHDT and CDR2 YYEEEE. CDR3 residues: CASSFLGTRDSPLHF. CDR3 nucleotides: TGTGCCAGCAGCTTTCTAGGAACTCGGGATTCACCCCTCCACTTT.